This paragraph reports one T cell receptor beta chain. Its cognate antigen is unknown. The germline gives CDR1 SEHNR, CDR2 FQNEAQ (reference sequence). The CDR3 covers 13 residues. The V end was cut by 5 bases, the J end by 1 base, with 9 bases between. This sample was taken from a study of cytomegalovirus exposure and HLA in healthy donors. General study points: Prediction of most subjects' HLA-A and HLA-B alleles by TCR beta sequences was reportedly accurate. Sequencing had likely introduced a cluster of highly shared sequence variants as an artifact. HLA alleles were associated with 15,000 to 20,000 TCR beta sequences in a later analysis at 0.05 false discovery rate.

The PCR was carried out with 60 Vbeta primers and 13 Jbeta primers. Sequencing was performed with immunoSEQ multiplex PCR; in TCRdb, only in-frame clones are kept and a portion is missing. Counted here are hundreds of thousands of clones, approximately 88% occurring once; the ten biggest clones make up roughly 0.75%. The sample comprised PBMCs. This TCR was sampled from a boy younger than 10 in good health and CMV-seronegative. The rearrangement joins TRBV7-9 to TRBJ2-7; no clear D gene. CDR3 DNA sequence: TGTGCCAGCAGCCCCTATAATTCCTACGAGCAGTACTTC. Translating gives CASSPYNSYEQYF.